The 20 T cell receptor beta chains given below trace back to one sample, sequenced in a study of shared clonotypes between healthy human individuals. Only in-frame clones appear in the TCRdb table, and some are missing; sequencing was by immunoSEQ multiplex PCR. The sample records about 580,000 clones, roughly 98% being singletons. Naive CD8 populations comprised CD45RO-negative cells positively selected for CCR7, excluding terminally differentiated effector memory CD45RA+ cells. The specimen was naive CD8+ T cells sorted from blood. These receptors were taken from a man younger than 45 in good health.

This chain links TRBV27 with TRBJ1-5, with D hard to call. V was clipped by 11 bases and J by 9 bases, with 17 bases between them. This CDR3 has 12 residues. CDR1 is MNHEY, CDR2 SMNVEV, per germline (reference sequence). The CDR3 DNA follows: TGTGCCGCCGGAGCTCGCATGTGGCCCCAGCATTTT. This translates into CAAGARMWPQHF.

The rearrangement links TRBV2 to TRBJ2-5; perhaps TRBD2 as D (6 bases). Germline CDR1 SNHLY, CDR2 FYNNEI. V lost 6 bases and J lost 5, with 13 bases in between. This CDR3 contains 13 residues. CDR3 in DNA: TGTGCCAGCAGAGAGTCCCGGGGGGAGACCCAGTACTTC. Its translation is CASRESRGETQYF.

The chain uses TRBV9 and TRBJ2-2; D might be TRBD1 or TRBD2, each matching 5 bases. The CDR3 is 15 amino acids. V dropped 0 bases and J dropped 4 bases, with 10 bases sitting between them. The germline CDR1 and CDR2 sequences are SGDLS and YYNGEE. In DNA, the CDR3 is TGTGCCAGCAGCGTAGAGGGACCCGGCACCGGGGAGCTGTTTTTT. As protein: CASSVEGPGTGELFF.

This rearrangement joins TRBV4-3 to TRBJ2-7; TRBD1 matches 7 bases. In germline, CDR1 is LGHNA, CDR2 YSLEER. V dropped 1 base and J dropped 2; count of bases not matched to a gene: 2. The CDR3 is made up of 14 amino acids. CDR3 sequence (DNA): TGCGCCAGCAGCCAAGGACAGGGAACCTACGAGCAGTACTTC. Protein: CASSQGQGTYEQYF.

As regards this clone: The same CDR3 is also encoded by other DNA sequences in this sample. The chain has TRBV29-1 and TRBJ2-7; D unclear. V lost 4 bases and J lost 1, with 2 bases in between. Germline assignment: CDR1 SQVTM and CDR2 ANQGSEA. The CDR3 is made up of 10 amino acids. The CDR3 coding sequence is TGCAGCGTTGGGTCCTACGAGCAGTACTTC. This codes for CSVGSYEQYF.

The chain is built from TRBV5-8 and TRBJ2-7; a possible D gene is TRBD2 (6 bases). Germline V gives CDR1 SGHTS, CDR2 YDEGEE. The CDR3 has 12 amino acids. V was clipped by 7 bases and J by 4 bases, with 12 bases between them. The CDR3 loop reads CASGGDGYEQYF. DNA of the CDR3: TGTGCCAGCGGAGGGGATGGATACGAGCAGTACTTC.

The chain combines TRBV10-1 with TRBJ1-2; a weak D match, TRBD1 (5 bases). Germline V gene lookup returns CDR1 WNHNN and CDR2 SYGVQD (reference sequence). Trimming removed 6 bases from V and 5 bases from J, with 16 bases in between. This CDR3 region has 14 residues. As DNA, the CDR3 is TGCGCCAGCAGCCCCGGGACCGGAGTATATGGCTACACCTTC. Amino acid sequence: CASSPGTGVYGYTF.

The rearrangement uses TRBV6-5 and TRBJ1-4; D unresolved. Germline V lookup: CDR1 MNHEY, CDR2 SVGAGI. This CDR3 has 14 residues. The V end lost 6 bases, the J end lost 7 bases, and 15 bases lay between the germline ends. CDR3: CASRMVGTSEKLFF. The DNA for the CDR3 is TGTGCCAGCAGGATGGTAGGAACGTCTGAAAAACTGTTTTTT.

The rearrangement joins TRBV7-8 to TRBJ2-7; 11 bases agree with TRBD2. This CDR3 contains 16 residues. The V gene's germline CDR1 is SGHVS and CDR2 FQNEAQ. V lost 1 base and J lost 4; bases outside the gene matches: 6. Here the CDR3 DNA reads TGTGCCAGCAGCTTAGTCGGGGCTAGCGGGGGGTACGAGCAGTACTTC. It encodes CASSLVGASGGYEQYF. The full variable domain, completed using reference TRBV7-8 and TRBJ2-7, is GAGVSQSPRYKVAKRGQDVALRCDPISGHVSLFWYQQALGQGPEFLTYFQNEAQLDKSGLPSDRFFAERPEGSVSTLKIQRTQQEDSAVYLCASSLVGASGGYEQYFGPGTRLTVT.

On this clone: This sample also contains other DNA sequences that code for the same CDR3. The chain links TRBV29-1 to TRBJ2-7; 9 bases are shared with TRBD2. The CDR3 is 13 amino acids. The junction had 7 bases not matched to a gene; V was cut back by 7 bases and J by 3 bases. Germline assignment: CDR1 SQVTM and CDR2 ANQGSEA. CDR3 amino acids: CSAETSGSYEQYF. The DNA for the CDR3 is TGCAGCGCTGAGACTAGCGGCAGCTACGAGCAGTACTTC.

A remark on this clone: The junction departs from the called germline gene at one end, perhaps through a read error. The CDR3 protein is CASSLESGNAGELFF. CDR3 DNA: TGTGCCAGCAGCTTAGAATCCGGGAACGCCGGGGAGCTGTTTTTT. The gene calls are TRBV11-2 and TRBJ2-2, with D tentatively TRBD2 (5 bases). This CDR3 is built from 15 residues. Germline CDR1 is SGHAT and CDR2 is FQNNGV.

V usage is TRBV5-5 and J usage is TRBJ2-1; D remains unclear. V lost 0 bases and J lost 0, with 10 bases in between. CDR3 length: 16 amino acids. Germline assignment: CDR1 SGHKS and CDR2 YYEKEE (reference sequence). In DNA, the CDR3 is TGTGCCAGCAGCTTGGAACAGCCGAGCTCCTACAATGAGCAGTTCTTC. Its protein product is CASSLEQPSSYNEQFF.

The chain links TRBV9 to TRBJ2-1, with 7 bases identical to TRBD2. The V segment lost 0 bases and the J segment 7 bases; nucleotides outside the gene matches: 7. This CDR3 spans 15 amino acids. The V gene's germline CDR1 is SGDLS and CDR2 YYNGEE. The CDR3 DNA follows: TGTGCCAGCAGCGTAGAGACGGGAGGCGGGAATGAGCAGTTCTTC. This gives the protein CASSVETGGGNEQFF.

This chain connects TRBV9 to TRBJ1-2; D perhaps matches TRBD1 (6 bases). The germline CDR1 and CDR2 sequences are SGDLS and YYNGEE. The CDR3 extends over 16 amino acids. V lost 3 bases and J 5 bases, leaving 20 bases between the germline ends. CDR3 nucleotide sequence: TGTGCCAGCAGCGCTTCCGGGACACCGATCGGATATGGCTACACCTTC. This translates into CASSASGTPIGYGYTF.

The chain combines TRBV4-2 with TRBJ2-2; D gene ambiguous. CDR1 and CDR2 (germline): LGHNA, YNFKEQ. The CDR3 runs 11 residues. The V end was cut by 5 bases, the J end by 7 bases, with 5 bases between. The CDR3 bases are TGTGCCAGCAGCTCCGGCGGGGAGCTGTTTTTT. This sequence encodes CASSSGGELFF.

The chain couples TRBV29-1 to TRBJ2-3, with 8 bases matching TRBD2. V dropped 7 bases and J dropped 3; count of bases not matched to a gene: 15. Germline V gene sequence: CDR1 SQVTM, CDR2 ANQGSEA. This CDR3 comprises 16 residues. Here the CDR3 DNA reads TGCAGCGCCCAACGGGGAGCGGGAGAGTATACAGATACGCAGTATTTT. Its protein product is CSAQRGAGEYTDTQYF.

This chain joins TRBV7-9 and TRBJ2-7; D unclear. Deletions cut 5 bases from V and 0 bases from J, with 14 bases between. Germline V gives CDR1 SEHNR, CDR2 FQNEAQ (reference sequence). There are 15 residues in the CDR3. CDR3 sequence reads: CASSPVAGVSYEQYF. The CDR3, as DNA: TGTGCCAGCAGCCCGGTAGCAGGAGTCTCCTACGAGCAGTACTTC.

V is TRBV5-1 and J is TRBJ1-1; weak D call: TRBD1 (6 bases). The germline gives CDR1 SGHRS, CDR2 YFSETQ. Deletions cut 4 bases from V and 6 bases from J, with 19 bases between. This CDR3 has 15 residues. The CDR3, as DNA: TGCGCCAGCAGCACCGCGCAGGGGATTGGGTCTGAAGCTTTCTTT. The encoded protein is CASSTAQGIGSEAFF.

Only one count was recorded for this clone. This CDR3 reads CASSLLNRENEKLFF. The CDR3 DNA reads as TGTGCCAGCAGCTTATTAAACAGGGAAAATGAAAAACTGTTTTTT. The rearrangement joins TRBV7-9 to TRBJ1-4; tentative D call: TRBD1 (6 bases). Germline V gene data show CDR1 as SEHNR and CDR2 as FQNEAQ (reference sequence). V was cut by 2 bases and J by 5 bases, with 12 bases left in between. The CDR3 is made up of 15 amino acids.

This clone was recorded only once. This rearrangement joins TRBV4-1 to TRBJ2-3, with D maybe TRBD2 (6 bases). This CDR3 is 15 amino acids long. Looked up from germline, CDR1 is MGHRA and CDR2 is YSYEKL. V lost 2 bases, J lost 4 bases, and 13 bases lay in between. The CDR3 protein is CASSQRTIRADTQYF. CDR3 coding DNA: TGCGCCAGCAGCCAAAGGACTATCCGGGCAGATACGCAGTATTTT.